The 20 T cell receptor beta chains listed next were all sequenced from one sample in a study of memory CD4+ T cells and cytomegalovirus serostatus. The sort gate was single viable CD3+CD4+CD8-CD45RO+ cells for memory CD4+ T cells. Sequencing used immunoSEQ multiplex PCR; TCRdb keeps in-frame clones, though not all of them. The table has about 61,000 clones, around 83% seen once. Sample: memory CD4+ T cells from blood. The origin of the receptors is an adult in good health and CMV-seronegative.

The chain combines TRBV18 with TRBJ1-2, with D perhaps TRBD1 (5 bases). V was cut by 6 bases and J by 4 bases, with 21 bases left in between. Germline loops: CDR1 KGHSH, CDR2 LQKENI. The CDR3 sequence is 16 residues long. The CDR3 loop is CASSPNAGTETYGYTF. The CDR3 DNA is TGTGCCAGCTCGCCAAACGCGGGGACCGAGACCTATGGCTACACCTTC. Complete variable domain (other parts from reference TRBV18 and TRBJ1-2): NAGVMQNPRHLVRRRGQEARLRCSPMKGHSHVYWYRQLPEEGLKFMVYLQKENIIDESGMPKERFSAEFPKEGPSILRIQQVVRGDSAAYFCASSPNAGTETYGYTFGSGTRLTVV.

This chain uses TRBV7-3 with TRBJ2-6; TRBD1 matches 8 bases. Losses at the gene ends were 1 base for V and 0 bases for J; bases not matched to a gene: 5. Germline CDR1 is SGHTA and CDR2 is FQGTGA. The CDR3 consists of 18 residues. The CDR3 sequence: CASSLRGQASSGANVLTF. CDR3 DNA sequence: TGTGCCAGCAGCTTAAGGGGACAGGCAAGCTCTGGGGCCAACGTCCTGACTTTC.

This clone was recorded only once. The chain carries TRBV4-1 and TRBJ1-4, with 10 bases that match TRBD1. The CDR3 runs to 17 residues. V lost 1 base to trimming and J lost 3 bases; unmatched junction nucleotides: 5. Germline V lookup: CDR1 MGHRA, CDR2 YSYEKL. The CDR3 spells CASSQGTGGRANEKLFF. Here the CDR3 DNA reads TGCGCCAGCAGCCAAGGGACAGGGGGACGGGCTAATGAAAAACTGTTTTTT.

A few counts support this clone. CDR3 nucleotides: TGTGCTAGTGGTTTGATTGGGGGCTCCATAATGAACACTGAAGCTTTCTTT. Protein product: CASGLIGGSIMNTEAFF. The chain is built from TRBV12-5 and TRBJ1-1; tentatively, D is TRBD1 (6 bases). Germline V gene lookup returns CDR1 LGHNT and CDR2 FRNRAP. V was cut by 2 bases and J by 0 bases, with 16 bases left in between. CDR3 length: 17 residues.

The rearrangement uses TRBV5-1 and TRBJ2-1; 10 nucleotides match TRBD2. Germline V gene lookup returns CDR1 SGHRS and CDR2 YFSETQ. V trimming: 5 bases; J trimming: 5 bases; junction bases outside the gene matches: 7. This CDR3 region has 15 residues. The DNA of the CDR3 is TGCGCCAGCAGGCCCTGGACTAGCGGAAACAATGAGCAGTTCTTC. Amino acids: CASRPWTSGNNEQFF.

The chain carries TRBV28 and TRBJ2-7, with D tentatively TRBD1 (6 bases). The CDR3 contains 12 residues. Germline V gives CDR1 MDHEN, CDR2 SYDVKM. The V gene lost 2 bases and the J gene lost 4 bases, with 6 bases spanning the gap. For the CDR3, the DNA is TGTGCCAGCAGTTTAGGACAGTACGAGCAGTACTTC. Protein: CASSLGQYEQYF.

J is TRBJ1-2 and V is TRBV19, with D unclear. The CDR3 loop spans 12 amino acids. Deletions cut 1 base from V and 5 bases from J, with 5 bases between. CDR1 is LNHDA and CDR2 is SQIVND in the germline V gene (reference sequence). DNA of the CDR3: TGTGCCAGTAGTATAGCGAGGTATGGCTACACCTTC. It translates to CASSIARYGYTF.

The chain uses TRBV9 and TRBJ1-4, with 9 bases that match TRBD1. CDR3 size: 15 residues. V gave up 3 bases and J gave up 5 bases; unmatched junction bases: 5. Germline V CDR1 and CDR2: SGDLS, YYNGEE. CDR3 residues: CASSGGTGKNEKLFF. The CDR3 DNA sequence: TGTGCCAGCAGCGGAGGGACAGGGAAAAATGAAAAACTGTTTTTT.

The J gene is TRBJ2-7, the V gene TRBV4-1, with 10 bases lining up with TRBD1. The J segment lost 5 bases and the V segment lost 4 bases, leaving 8 bases of the junction unmatched. CDR1 and CDR2 from the germline V gene are MGHRA and YSYEKL. This CDR3 is 15 amino acids long. The CDR3 coding sequence is TGCGCCAGCAGCCGGACGGGACAGGGGATCAACGAGCAGTACTTC. Encoded protein: CASSRTGQGINEQYF.

V is TRBV5-4 and J is TRBJ1-4; the D is unclear. V gave up 0 bases and J gave up 5 bases, with 11 bases separating them. This CDR3 is 15 amino acids long. CDR1 SGHNT and CDR2 YYREEE come from the germline V gene (reference sequence). CDR3 sequence: CASSLGTGRNEKLFF. CDR3 DNA: TGTGCCAGCAGCTTGGGTACCGGGCGGAATGAAAAACTGTTTTTT. The full variable domain, rest sourced from reference TRBV5-4 and TRBJ1-4, is ETGVTQSPTHLIKTRGQQVTLRCSSQSGHNTVSWYQQALGQGPQFIFQYYREEENGRGNFPPRFSGLQFPNYSSELNVNALELDDSALYLCASSLGTGRNEKLFFGSGTQLSVL.

The rearrangement links TRBV11-3 to TRBJ2-7; D gene ambiguous. Germline lookup yields CDR1 SGHNT and CDR2 YENEEA. The CDR3 spans 14 residues. Trimming removed 5 bases at V and 0 bases at J, with 11 bases between. CDR3 loop: CASSPGRNSYEQYF. DNA of the CDR3: TGTGCCAGCAGCCCGGGCAGGAACTCCTACGAGCAGTACTTC.

The chain has TRBV2 and TRBJ1-1; perhaps TRBD1 as D (6 bases). The V gene lost 2 bases and the J gene lost 10 bases, with 17 bases spanning the gap. This CDR3 comprises 14 residues. Germline loops: CDR1 SNHLY, CDR2 FYNNEI. The CDR3 nucleotides read TGTGCCAGCAGTGAATCCTGGAGGGGGGACGGAGCTTTCTTT. Amino acid sequence: CASSESWRGDGAFF.

V and J are TRBV5-6 and TRBJ2-1, with 7 nucleotides matching TRBD2. The length of the CDR3 is 13 residues. Trimming cost V 1 base and J 9 bases; bases outside gene matches: 4. Germline V gene data show CDR1 as SGHDT and CDR2 as YYEEEE. Written as DNA, the CDR3 is TGTGCCAGCAGCTTGAGTAGGGAGGGTGAGCAGTTCTTC. This translates into CASSLSREGEQFF.

V usage is TRBV7-6 and J usage is TRBJ2-2, with D tentatively TRBD1 (5 bases). Germline CDR1 reads SGHVS; CDR2 reads FNYEAQ. The CDR3 is 16 amino acids. Trimming removed 1 base from V and 0 bases from J, with 9 bases in between. The CDR3 is CASSLGQSSNTGELFF. The CDR3 bases are TGTGCCAGCAGCTTAGGACAGAGTTCGAACACCGGGGAGCTGTTTTTT.

The chain recombines TRBV5-3 with TRBJ2-5; TRBD2 might be the D (6 bases). TRBV5-3 falls under the ORF class, with uncertain function. Between the trimmed V and J ends, which lost 4 bases and 0 bases, there was a span of 16 bases. The CDR3 spans 16 residues. The CDR3 DNA follows: TGTGCCAGAAGCGACCATCCGGGACTCCACCAAGAGACCCAGTACTTC. This sequence encodes CARSDHPGLHQETQYF.

Points on this clone: The junction does not match germline at one end; this may be a read error. The chain is built from TRBV30 and TRBJ1-1, with no clear D. Germline assignment: CDR1 GTSNPN and CDR2 SVGIG (reference sequence). This CDR3 is 13 amino acids long. CDR3: CAGRPTSDTEAFF. The CDR3 nucleotides read TGTGCCGGGAGGCCTACGTCGGACACTGAAGCTTTCTTT.

CDR3 residues: CASSVGPYGYTF. The CDR3, as DNA: TGTGCCAGCAGCGTCGGGCCGTATGGCTACACCTTC. The chain couples TRBV7-9 to TRBJ1-2; D remains unclear. V lost 5 bases and J lost 5, with 9 bases in between. Germline assignment: CDR1 SEHNR and CDR2 FQNEAQ (reference sequence). This CDR3 spans 12 amino acids.

This clone is a singleton in its sample. The gene calls are TRBV7-6 and TRBJ2-1; D possibly corresponds to TRBD2 (5 bases). The CDR3 consists of 15 residues. Germline-derived CDR1 and CDR2 are SGHVS and FNYEAQ. V was clipped by 2 bases and J by 9 bases, with 17 bases between them. CDR3 amino acids: CASSLSEASTREQFF. The CDR3 DNA follows: TGTGCCAGCAGCTTAAGTGAGGCTAGCACCCGTGAGCAGTTCTTC.

The chain has TRBV19 and TRBJ2-1; maybe TRBD1 (5 bases). V was shortened by 5 bases and J by 6 bases, with 14 bases between the two germline ends. Germline CDR1 is LNHDA and CDR2 is SQIVND (reference sequence). The CDR3 extends over 14 amino acids. DNA for the CDR3: TGTGCCAGTAGTTCCGCCAGGGTCCTCAATGAGCAGTTCTTC. Its translation: CASSSARVLNEQFF. The variable domain in full, with the rest retrieved from reference TRBV19 and TRBJ2-1, is DGGITQSPKYLFRKEGQNVTLSCEQNLNHDAMYWYRQDPGQGLRLIYYSQIVNDFQKGDIAEGYSVSREKKESFPLTVTSAQKNPTAFYLCASSSARVLNEQFFGPGTRLTVL.

CDR3 in amino acids: CASSPQGDRQPQHF. The CDR3, as DNA: TGTGCCAGCAGCCCACAGGGGGATAGACAGCCCCAGCATTTT. This rearrangement joins TRBV11-2 to TRBJ1-5; 8 bases align to TRBD1. The CDR3 is 14 residues long. Germline V lookup: CDR1 SGHAT, CDR2 FQNNGV. The V gene end was trimmed by 5 bases and the J gene end by 7 bases; junction bases not matched to a gene: 7.